The clone carrying this T cell receptor beta chain has ten or more counts. V was clipped by 6 bases and J by 1 base; unmatched bases: 1. The germline V gene has CDR1 SQVTM and CDR2 ANQGSEA. The CDR3 sequence is 12 residues long. Making TCR cDNA involved 5'RACE template switching, which added UMIs and a universal primer site. Using its own MiXCR run on the 5' RACE reads, TCRdb lists one record per CDR3 protein. The table has roughly 260,000 distinct CDR3 sequences, 13% seen once. The data derive from a study of T cells after yellow fever vaccination. The chain combines TRBV29-1 with TRBJ2-7, with 9 bases fitting TRBD2. Material: CD4+ T cells sorted from PBMCs, obtained 45 days after the yellow fever booster vaccination. The TCR originated in a man aged 30-40 years who received the YFV17D yellow fever vaccine. CDR3 amino acids: CSVLAGSYEQYF. CDR3 nucleotide sequence: TGCAGCGTACTAGCGGGTTCCTACGAGCAGTACTTC.